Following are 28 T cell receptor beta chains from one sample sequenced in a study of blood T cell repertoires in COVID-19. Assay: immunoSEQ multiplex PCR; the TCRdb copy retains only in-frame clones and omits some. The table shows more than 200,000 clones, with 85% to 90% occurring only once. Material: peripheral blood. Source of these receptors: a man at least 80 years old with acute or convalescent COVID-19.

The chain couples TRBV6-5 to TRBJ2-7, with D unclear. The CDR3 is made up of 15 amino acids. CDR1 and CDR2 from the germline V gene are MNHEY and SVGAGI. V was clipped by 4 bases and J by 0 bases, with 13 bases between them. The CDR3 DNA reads TGTGCCAGCAGTTCTTTATATTCGGGCTCCTACGAGCAGTACGTC. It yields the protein CASSSLYSGSYEQYV.

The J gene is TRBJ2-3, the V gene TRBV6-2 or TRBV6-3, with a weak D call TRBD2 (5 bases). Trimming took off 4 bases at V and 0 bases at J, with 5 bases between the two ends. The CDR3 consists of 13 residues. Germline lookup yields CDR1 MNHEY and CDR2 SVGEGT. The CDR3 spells CASSSGSTDTQYF. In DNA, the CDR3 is TGTGCCAGCAGTTCGGGGAGCACAGATACGCAGTATTTT.

The CDR3 DNA follows: TGCAGTGCTAGTGGGTCGGGAGGGTATAATTCACCCCTCCACTTT. Translated, it gives CSASGSGGYNSPLHF. V and J are TRBV20-1 and TRBJ1-6; D gene ambiguous. CDR1 is DFQATT, CDR2 SNEGSKA, per germline (reference sequence). Trimming cost V 3 bases and J 4 bases, with 13 bases left between them. The CDR3 is made up of 15 amino acids.

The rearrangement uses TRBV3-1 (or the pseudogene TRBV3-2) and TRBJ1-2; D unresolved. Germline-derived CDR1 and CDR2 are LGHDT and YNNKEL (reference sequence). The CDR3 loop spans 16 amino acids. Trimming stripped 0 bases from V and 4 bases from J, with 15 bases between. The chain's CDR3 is CASSQDPTGGPYGYTF. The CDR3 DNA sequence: TGTGCCAGCAGCCAAGATCCGACGGGAGGGCCCTATGGCTACACCTTC.

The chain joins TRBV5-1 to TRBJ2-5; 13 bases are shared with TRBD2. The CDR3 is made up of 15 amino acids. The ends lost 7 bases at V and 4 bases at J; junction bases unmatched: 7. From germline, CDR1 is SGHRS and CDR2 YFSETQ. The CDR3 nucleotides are TGCGCCAGCTCCGGACTAGCGGGAGAGGGAGAGACCCAGTACTTC. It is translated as CASSGLAGEGETQYF.

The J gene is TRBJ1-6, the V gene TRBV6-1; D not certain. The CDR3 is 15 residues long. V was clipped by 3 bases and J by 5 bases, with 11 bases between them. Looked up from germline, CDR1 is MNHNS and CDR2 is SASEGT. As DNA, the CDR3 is TGTGCCAGCAGTGACGGGAACTGGGATAATTCACCCCTCCACTTT. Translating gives CASSDGNWDNSPLHF.

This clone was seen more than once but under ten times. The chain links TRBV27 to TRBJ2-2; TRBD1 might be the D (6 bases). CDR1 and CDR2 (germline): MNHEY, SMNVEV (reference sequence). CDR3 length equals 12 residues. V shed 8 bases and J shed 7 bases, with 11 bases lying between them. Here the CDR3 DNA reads TGTGCCAGCCGTCAGGGGATCGGGGAGCTGTTTTTT. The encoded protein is CASRQGIGELFF.

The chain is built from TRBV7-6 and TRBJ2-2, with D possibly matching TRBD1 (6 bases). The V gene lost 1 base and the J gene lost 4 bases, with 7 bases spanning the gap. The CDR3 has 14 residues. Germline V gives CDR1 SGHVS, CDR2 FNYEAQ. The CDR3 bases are TGTGCCAGCAGCTTAGGAGGGGGCACCGGGGAGCTGTTTTTT. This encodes CASSLGGGTGELFF. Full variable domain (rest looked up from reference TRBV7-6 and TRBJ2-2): GAGVSQSPRYKVTKRGQDVALRCDPISGHVSLYWYRQALGQGPEFLTYFNYEAQQDKSGLPNDRFSAERPEGSISTLTIQRTEQRDSAMYRCASSLGGGTGELFFGEGSRLTVL.

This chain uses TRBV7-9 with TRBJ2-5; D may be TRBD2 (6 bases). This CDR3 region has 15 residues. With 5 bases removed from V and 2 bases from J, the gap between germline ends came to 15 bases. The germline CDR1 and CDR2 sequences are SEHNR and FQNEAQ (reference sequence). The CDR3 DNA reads TGTGCCAGCAGCCCGTGGAGGGACGCACAAGAGACCCAGTACTTC. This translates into CASSPWRDAQETQYF.

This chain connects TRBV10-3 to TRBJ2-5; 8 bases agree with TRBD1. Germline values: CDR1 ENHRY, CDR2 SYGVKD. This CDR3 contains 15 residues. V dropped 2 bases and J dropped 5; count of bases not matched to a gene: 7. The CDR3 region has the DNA TGTGCCATCAGTGAGGGTGCAGGGGGCAAGGAGACCCAGTACTTC. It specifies CAISEGAGGKETQYF.

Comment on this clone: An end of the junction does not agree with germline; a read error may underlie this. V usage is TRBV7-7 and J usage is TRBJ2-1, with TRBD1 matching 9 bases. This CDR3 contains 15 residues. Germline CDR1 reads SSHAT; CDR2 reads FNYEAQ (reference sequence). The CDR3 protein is CASSLTGGSYNEQFF. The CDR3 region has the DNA TGTGCTAGCAGCCTGACAGGGGGCTCCTACAATGAGCAGTTCTTC.

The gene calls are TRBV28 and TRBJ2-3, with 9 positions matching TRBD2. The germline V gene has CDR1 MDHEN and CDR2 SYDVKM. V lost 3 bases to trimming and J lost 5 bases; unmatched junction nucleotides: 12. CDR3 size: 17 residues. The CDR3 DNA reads TGTGCCAGCAGTTTGAGTTTGGGCGGGAGGGACAGAGATACGCAGTATTTT. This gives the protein CASSLSLGGRDRDTQYF.

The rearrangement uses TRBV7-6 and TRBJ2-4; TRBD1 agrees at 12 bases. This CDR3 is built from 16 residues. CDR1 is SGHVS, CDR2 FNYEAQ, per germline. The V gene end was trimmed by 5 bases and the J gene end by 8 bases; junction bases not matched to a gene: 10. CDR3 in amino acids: CASSHGTGGGLDIQYF. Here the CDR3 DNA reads TGTGCCAGCAGCCACGGGACAGGGGGCGGTTTGGACATTCAGTACTTC.

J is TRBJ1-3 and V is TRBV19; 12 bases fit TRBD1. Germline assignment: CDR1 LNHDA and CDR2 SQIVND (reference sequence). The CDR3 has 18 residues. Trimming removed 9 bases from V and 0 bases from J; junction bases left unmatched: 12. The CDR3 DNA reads TGTGCCAGCTCAAAAAGGGACAGGGGGCTACTCTCTGGAAACACCATATATTTT. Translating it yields CASSKRDRGLLSGNTIYF.

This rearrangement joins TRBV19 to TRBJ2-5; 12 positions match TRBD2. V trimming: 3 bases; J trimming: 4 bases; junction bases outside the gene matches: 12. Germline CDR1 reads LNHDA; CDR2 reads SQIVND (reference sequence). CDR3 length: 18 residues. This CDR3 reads CASSIGRASGRAGETQYF. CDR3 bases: TGTGCCAGTAGTATTGGACGAGCTAGCGGGAGGGCCGGAGAGACCCAGTACTTC.

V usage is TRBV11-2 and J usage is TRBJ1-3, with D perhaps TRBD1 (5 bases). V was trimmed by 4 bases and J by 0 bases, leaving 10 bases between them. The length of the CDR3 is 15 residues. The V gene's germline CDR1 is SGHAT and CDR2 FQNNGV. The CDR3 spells CASSSQGVSGNTIYF. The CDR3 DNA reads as TGTGCCAGCAGCTCACAAGGGGTCTCTGGAAACACCATATATTTT.

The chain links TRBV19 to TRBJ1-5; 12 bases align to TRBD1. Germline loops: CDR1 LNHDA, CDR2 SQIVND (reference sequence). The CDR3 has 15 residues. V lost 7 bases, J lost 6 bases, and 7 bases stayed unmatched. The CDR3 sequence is CASTSGQGAGQPQHF. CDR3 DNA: TGTGCCAGTACCTCGGGACAGGGGGCAGGTCAGCCCCAGCATTTT.

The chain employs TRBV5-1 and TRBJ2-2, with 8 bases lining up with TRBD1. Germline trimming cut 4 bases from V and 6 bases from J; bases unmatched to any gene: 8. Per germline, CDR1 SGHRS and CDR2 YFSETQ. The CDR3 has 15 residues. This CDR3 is CASSGQGPQAGELFF. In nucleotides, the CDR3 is TGCGCCAGCAGCGGACAGGGACCCCAAGCCGGGGAGCTGTTTTTT.

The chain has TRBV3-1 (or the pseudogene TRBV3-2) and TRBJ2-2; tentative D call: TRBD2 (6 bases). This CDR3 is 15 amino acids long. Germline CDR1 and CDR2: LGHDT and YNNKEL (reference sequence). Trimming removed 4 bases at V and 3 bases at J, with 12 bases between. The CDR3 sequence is CASSRAGTDTGELFF. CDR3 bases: TGTGCCAGCAGCCGTGCGGGGACCGACACCGGGGAGCTGTTTTTT.

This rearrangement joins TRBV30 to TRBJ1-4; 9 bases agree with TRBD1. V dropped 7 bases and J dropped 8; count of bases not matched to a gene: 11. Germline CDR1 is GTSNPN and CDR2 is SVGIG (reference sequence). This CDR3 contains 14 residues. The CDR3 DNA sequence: TGTGCCTCTAACACGGGACAGGGTTTCGAAAAACTGTTTTTT. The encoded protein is CASNTGQGFEKLFF. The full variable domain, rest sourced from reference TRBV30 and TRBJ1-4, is SQTIHQWPATLVQPVGSPLSLECTVEGTSNPNLYWYRQAAGRGLQLLFYSVGIGQISSEVPQNLSASRPQDRQFILSSKKLLLSDSGFYLCASNTGQGFEKLFFGSGTQLSVL.

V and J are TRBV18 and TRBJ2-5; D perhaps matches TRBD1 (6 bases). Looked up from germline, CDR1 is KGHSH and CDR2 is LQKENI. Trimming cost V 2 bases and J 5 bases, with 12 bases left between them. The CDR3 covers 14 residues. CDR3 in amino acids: CASSPMQGWETQYF. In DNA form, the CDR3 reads TGTGCCAGCTCACCAATGCAGGGGTGGGAGACCCAGTACTTC.

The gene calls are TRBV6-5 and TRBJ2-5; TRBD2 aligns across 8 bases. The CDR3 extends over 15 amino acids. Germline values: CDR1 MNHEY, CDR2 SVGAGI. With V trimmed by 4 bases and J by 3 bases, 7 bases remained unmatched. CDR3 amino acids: CASSSRTSRKETQYF. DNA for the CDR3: TGTGCCAGCAGTTCCCGGACTAGCAGAAAAGAGACCCAGTACTTC.

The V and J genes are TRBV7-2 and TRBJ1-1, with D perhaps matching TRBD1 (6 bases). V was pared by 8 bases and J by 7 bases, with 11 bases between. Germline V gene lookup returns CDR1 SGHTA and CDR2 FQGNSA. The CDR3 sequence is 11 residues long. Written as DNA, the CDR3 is TGTGCCAGCCGACAGGTGGGTGAAGCTTTCTTT. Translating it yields CASRQVGEAFF.

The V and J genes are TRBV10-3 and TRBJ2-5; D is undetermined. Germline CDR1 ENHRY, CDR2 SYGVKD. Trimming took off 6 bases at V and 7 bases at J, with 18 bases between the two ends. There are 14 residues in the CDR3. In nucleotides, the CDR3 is TGTGCCATCAGCGAAGACCCCTTCAGGTCGACCCAGTACTTC. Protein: CAISEDPFRSTQYF.

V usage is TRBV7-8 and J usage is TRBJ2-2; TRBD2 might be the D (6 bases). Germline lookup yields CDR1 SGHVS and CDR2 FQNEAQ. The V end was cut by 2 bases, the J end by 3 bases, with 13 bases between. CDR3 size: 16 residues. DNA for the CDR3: TGTGCCAGCAGCTTACCGAGCGGGCCTTACACCGGGGAGCTGTTTTTT. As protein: CASSLPSGPYTGELFF. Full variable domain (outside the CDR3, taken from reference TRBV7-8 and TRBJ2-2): GAGVSQSPRYKVAKRGQDVALRCDPISGHVSLFWYQQALGQGPEFLTYFQNEAQLDKSGLPSDRFFAERPEGSVSTLKIQRTQQEDSAVYLCASSLPSGPYTGELFFGEGSRLTVL.

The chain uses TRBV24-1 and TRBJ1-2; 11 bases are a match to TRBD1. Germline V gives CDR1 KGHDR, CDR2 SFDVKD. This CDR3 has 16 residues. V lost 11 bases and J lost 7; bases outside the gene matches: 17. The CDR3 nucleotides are TGTGCCAGCCTCGGACAGGGGGCGCAGGCTCTCTTTGGCTACACCTTC. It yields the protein CASLGQGAQALFGYTF.

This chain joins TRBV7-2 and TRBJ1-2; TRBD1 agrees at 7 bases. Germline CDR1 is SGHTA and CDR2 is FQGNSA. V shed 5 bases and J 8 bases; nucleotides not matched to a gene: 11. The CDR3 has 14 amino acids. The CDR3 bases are TGTGCCAGCAGCCCGAGACAGGGTCAAAGGGGCTACACCTTC. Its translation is CASSPRQGQRGYTF.

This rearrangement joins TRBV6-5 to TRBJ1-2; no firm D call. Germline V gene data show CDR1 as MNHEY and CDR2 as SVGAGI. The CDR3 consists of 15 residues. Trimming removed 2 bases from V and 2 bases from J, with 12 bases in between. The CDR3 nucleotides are TGTGCCAGCAGTTACGGCCCAACCATCAACTATGGCTACACCTTC. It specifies CASSYGPTINYGYTF.